The 18 T cell receptor beta chains in this list originate from one sample, sequenced in a study of T-cell memory formation after mild COVID-19. Each CDR3 protein gets one entry after TCRdb re-called the 5' RACE reads with MiXCR. The sample lists roughly 150,000 distinct CDR3 sequences; roughly 13% were seen once. Sequenced input: PBMCs or a T cell subset sorted from them (not recorded which). These receptors all come from a man aged 18-30 years who had mild COVID-19 (a few samples of this study predate the infection). Cell type and time point are not known.

The J gene is TRBJ2-3, the V gene TRBV30; D remains ambiguous. The CDR3 runs to 13 residues. Germline loops: CDR1 GTSNPN, CDR2 SVGIG (reference sequence). V lost 2 bases and J lost 6, with 12 bases in between. This chain's CDR3 is CAWSPNAGDTQYF. In DNA, the CDR3 is TGTGCCTGGAGTCCCAACGCTGGGGATACGCAGTATTTT.

This clonotype was counted only a few times. The chain employs TRBV11-1 and TRBJ2-7; D possibly matches TRBD1 or TRBD2 (5 bases each). This CDR3 is 16 amino acids long. Germline loops: CDR1 SGHAT, CDR2 FQDESV (reference sequence). V dropped 5 bases and J dropped 5 bases, with 22 bases sitting between them. The CDR3 DNA sequence: TGTGCCAGCAGCCCGAACCGGGGCAGGGATGTGAACGAGCAGTACTTC. The encoded protein is CASSPNRGRDVNEQYF.

This clonotype has a handful of counts. This chain connects TRBV5-5 to TRBJ2-3, with D maybe TRBD2 (5 bases). CDR3 length: 13 residues. The V and J ends lost 5 bases and 4 bases respectively, with 11 bases between them. Germline CDR1 and CDR2: SGHKS and YYEKEE (reference sequence). The CDR3 here is CASRERVADTQYF. The CDR3 coding sequence is TGTGCCAGCAGAGAGAGGGTCGCAGATACGCAGTATTTT.

This chain joins TRBV2 and TRBJ2-1; 7 bases agree with TRBD1. V lost 7 bases to trimming and J lost 6 bases; unmatched junction nucleotides: 6. The length of the CDR3 is 13 residues. From germline, CDR1 is SNHLY and CDR2 FYNNEI. CDR3 residues: CASIMGQINEQFF. The DNA for the CDR3 is TGTGCCAGCATCATGGGACAGATCAATGAGCAGTTCTTC. Full variable domain (outside the CDR3, taken from reference TRBV2 and TRBJ2-1): EPEVTQTPSHQVTQMGQEVILRCVPISNHLYFYWYRQILGQKVEFLVSFYNNEISEKSEIFDDQFSVERPDGSNFTLKIRSTKLEDSAMYFCASIMGQINEQFFGPGTRLTVL.

The chain joins TRBV6-6 to TRBJ1-4; 9 bases are shared with TRBD1. The trim removed 2 bases at V and 4 bases at J, leaving 2 bases unmatched. Germline-derived CDR1 and CDR2 are MNHNY and SVGAGI (reference sequence). The CDR3 runs 15 residues. CDR3 protein: CASSYQGQGNEKLFF. As DNA, the CDR3 is TGTGCCAGCAGTTACCAGGGACAGGGTAATGAAAAACTGTTTTTT.

This clonotype was found a few times. The chain uses TRBV12-3 or TRBV12-4 and TRBJ1-1; 7 bases agree with TRBD1. The V segment lost 4 bases and the J segment 1 base; nucleotides outside the gene matches: 6. The CDR3 spans 15 residues. CDR3 DNA sequence: TGTGCCAGCAGTTCCAGGGGGAGAGGGAACACTGAAGCTTTCTTT. The encoded protein is CASSSRGRGNTEAFF.

This clonotype occurred a few times. J is TRBJ2-5 and V is TRBV5-5; 7 bases map to TRBD2. Germline V lookup: CDR1 SGHKS, CDR2 YYEKEE (reference sequence). This CDR3 has 15 residues. V lost 1 base and J lost 3; bases outside the gene matches: 6. The CDR3 protein is CASSLLQGGKETQYF. CDR3 nucleotides: TGTGCCAGCAGCTTGTTGCAGGGAGGGAAAGAGACCCAGTACTTC.

This clonotype has just a few counts. The chain couples TRBV6-2 or TRBV6-3 to TRBJ2-7; D gene unclear. There are 12 residues in the CDR3. Trimming removed 4 bases from V and 7 bases from J, with 11 bases in between. The germline V gene encodes CDR1 MNHEY and CDR2 SVGEGT. CDR3 residues: CASSSESREQYF. The CDR3 nucleotides read TGTGCCAGCAGTTCGGAGTCCAGGGAGCAGTACTTC.

This clonotype occurred a few times. This sequence joins TRBV5-6 and TRBJ1-3; D call uncertain. CDR1 is SGHDT, CDR2 YYEEEE, per germline. Trimming took off 0 bases at V and 4 bases at J, with 8 bases between the two ends. The CDR3 totals 14 residues. The CDR3 spells CASSLAAAGNTIYF. CDR3 in DNA: TGTGCCAGCAGCTTGGCGGCAGCGGGAAACACCATATATTTT.

This clonotype was recorded a few times. The CDR3 here is CASSARAVNEKLFF. The CDR3 DNA follows: TGTGCCAGCAGTGCAAGGGCGGTTAATGAAAAACTGTTTTTT. V is TRBV11-2 and J is TRBJ1-4, with D uncertain. This CDR3 spans 14 amino acids. The germline V gene has CDR1 SGHAT and CDR2 FQNNGV. V was clipped by 6 bases and J by 4 bases, with 12 bases between them.

The table lists this clonotype with a few counts. This chain joins TRBV7-9 and TRBJ1-5; the match to TRBD1 covers 8 bases. Germline V gene data show CDR1 as SEHNR and CDR2 as FQNEAQ (reference sequence). The junction had 7 bases not matched to a gene; V was cut back by 5 bases and J by 13 bases. The CDR3 has 12 residues. The CDR3 DNA sequence: TGTGCCAGCAGCCTTGGACAGGGTAAACAGCATTTT. Translated, it gives CASSLGQGKQHF. Variable domain in full (rest from reference TRBV7-9 and TRBJ1-5): DTGVSQNPRHKITKRGQNVTFRCDPISEHNRLYWYRQTLGQGPEFLTYFQNEAQLEKSRLLSDRFSAERPKGSFSTLEIQRTEQGDSAMYLCASSLGQGKQHFGDGTRLSIL.

This clonotype was seen a few times. V is TRBV12-3 or TRBV12-4 and J is TRBJ1-1; D call uncertain. The CDR3 sequence is 13 residues long. Trimming took off 6 bases at V and 1 base at J, with 9 bases between the two ends. CDR3 loop: CASRIQENTEAFF. Written as DNA, the CDR3 is TGTGCCAGCAGAATTCAGGAGAACACTGAAGCTTTCTTT.

The chain combines TRBV4-2 with TRBJ1-6; D call uncertain. Trimming shortened V by 0 bases and J by 10 bases, and 10 bases separated the two germline ends. CDR3 length equals 14 residues. The germline V gene encodes CDR1 LGHNA and CDR2 YNFKEQ. The CDR3 here is CASSQDRLGSPLHF. DNA of the CDR3: TGTGCCAGCAGCCAAGATCGACTAGGATCACCCCTCCACTTT.

The chain joins TRBV28 to TRBJ1-5, with a possible D match to TRBD1 (5 bases). Trimming took off 6 bases at V and 3 bases at J, with 12 bases between the two ends. CDR3 length: 14 amino acids. The germline gives CDR1 MDHEN, CDR2 SYDVKM. CDR3 protein: CASRTPGTNQPQHF. CDR3 coding DNA: TGTGCCAGCAGGACCCCCGGGACCAATCAGCCCCAGCATTTT.

The J gene is TRBJ1-2, the V gene TRBV28; D gene unclear. Trimming cost V 5 bases and J 6 bases, with 19 bases left between them. The CDR3 extends over 15 amino acids. Germline V lookup: CDR1 MDHEN, CDR2 SYDVKM. CDR3 nucleotides: TGTGCCAGCAGTCCCGCCTCAGCCTGGTTGAATGGCTACACCTTC. This encodes CASSPASAWLNGYTF.

The V gene is TRBV7-9, the J gene TRBJ2-7; 10 bases are a match to TRBD1. Per germline, CDR1 SEHNR and CDR2 FQNEAQ (reference sequence). CDR3 length: 14 amino acids. The ends lost 5 bases at V and 6 bases at J; junction bases unmatched: 7. Written as DNA, the CDR3 is TGTGCCAGCAGCCGACAGGGGGCTGATTCCGAGCAGTACGTC. It codes for CASSRQGADSEQYV.

V gene TRBV3-1 combines with J gene TRBJ2-1, with D perhaps TRBD1 or TRBD2 (5 bases each). The CDR3 runs to 15 residues. CDR1 and CDR2 from the germline V gene are LGHDT and YNNKEL (reference sequence). Deletions cut 4 bases from V and 4 bases from J, with 14 bases between. CDR3 protein: CASSRDLGGYNEQFF. DNA of the CDR3: TGTGCCAGCAGCCGGGACCTCGGCGGGTACAATGAGCAGTTCTTC.

This clonotype was found a few times. The V gene is TRBV4-3, the J gene TRBJ2-5; 7 bases line up with TRBD2. There are 15 residues in the CDR3. Germline V gene data show CDR1 as LGHNA and CDR2 as YSLEER. After removal of 2 bases from V and 5 bases from J, the junction contained 8 bases not matched to a gene. The CDR3 spells CASSQLSGGSETQYF. The DNA of the CDR3 is TGCGCCAGCAGCCAACTCTCGGGGGGTAGCGAGACCCAGTACTTC.